This T cell receptor (beta chain) was captured in a study of cytomegalovirus exposure and HLA in healthy donors. Whole-study findings and limits: Later analysis showed TCR association rates varying by HLA locus, highest for DRB1 and lowest for HLA-C. The authors listed around 150 TCR beta chains as cytomegalovirus-associated.

The study ran its PCR with 60 Vbeta and 13 Jbeta primers. Per the study methods: Around 76 million unique TCR beta chains, 8.5 million to 14 million shared, were counted in a later analysis. Sequencing used immunoSEQ multiplex PCR; TCRdb keeps in-frame clones, though not all of them. V, J and clone size reflect that table, while D and trimming were determined from the DNA. Among about 160,000 clones listed, approximately 85% were seen once. As for this clone: Its antigen is undetermined.

This TCR was sampled from a man aged 50-60 years in good health and CMV-seropositive. Sequencing input: PBMCs.

This chain's CDR3 is CSVEASGTSGIEYEQYF. CDR3 bases: TGCAGCGTTGAGGCCTCCGGGACTAGCGGGATCGAGTACGAGCAGTACTTC. The chain combines TRBV29-1 with TRBJ2-7, with TRBD2 matching 13 bases. This CDR3 has 17 residues. The junction had 12 bases not matched to a gene; V was cut back by 3 bases and J by 4 bases. CDR1 is SQVTM and CDR2 is ANQGSEA in the germline V gene.